The present entry profiles one T cell receptor (beta chain) with its context. Antigen unknown. This CDR3 contains 12 residues. CDR1 is MNHNS, CDR2 SASEGT, per germline. Trimming removed 1 base from V and 7 bases from J, with 4 bases in between. Chemo-refractory metastatic non-small-cell lung cancer patients received focal radiation with ipilimumab CTLA-4 blockade. This specimen comes from a study of radiotherapy plus CTLA-4 blockade in lung cancer. On the study more broadly: The study recorded objective responses in about 18% of patients and disease control in 25% to 35%.

Study observations and caveats: After radiotherapy and ipilimumab, tumor-derived clones expanded in peripheral blood. The best prediction of response reportedly came from early blood T cell clone dynamics, with interferon-beta.

TCRdb's copy holds only in-frame clones and misses some; the assay was immunoSEQ multiplex PCR. Altogether around 56,000 clones are present, roughly 80% being singletons, with the ten largest covering approximately 16%. This rearrangement joins TRBV6-1 to TRBJ2-2; no definite D call. The source material was peripheral blood, sampled from a patient treated with radiotherapy plus ipilimumab. The sequence was obtained from a human donor with non-small cell lung cancer who had a complete response to radiotherapy plus ipilimumab. DNA of the CDR3: TGTGCCAGCAGTGAAGACGGCGGGGAGCTGTTTTTT. Amino acids: CASSEDGGELFF.